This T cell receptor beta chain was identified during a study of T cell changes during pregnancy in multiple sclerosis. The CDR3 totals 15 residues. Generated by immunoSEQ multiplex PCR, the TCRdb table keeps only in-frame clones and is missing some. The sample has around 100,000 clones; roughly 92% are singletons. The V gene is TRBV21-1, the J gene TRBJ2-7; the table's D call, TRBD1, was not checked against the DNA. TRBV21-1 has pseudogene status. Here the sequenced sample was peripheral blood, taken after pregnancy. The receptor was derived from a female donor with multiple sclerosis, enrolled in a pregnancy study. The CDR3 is CASSKVRNRGYEQYF. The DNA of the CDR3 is TGTGCCAGCAGCAAAGTCCGGAACAGGGGGTACGAGCAGTACTTC.